The T cell receptor (beta chain) described here comes from a study of cytomegalovirus exposure and HLA in healthy donors. Study-wide context: Falling in the Caucasian-associated ancestry cluster were 81% of a few hundred genotyped donors. Study-wide results and limits: Later analysis found that TCR beta chains associated with HLA were more clonally expanded than other, equally common chains. Reportedly, diagnosis of cytomegalovirus status by the classifier showed high specificity and sensitivity.

CDR1 is MNHNY, CDR2 SVGAGI, per germline (reference sequence). The CDR3 is 14 amino acids. The trim removed 6 bases at V and 10 bases at J, leaving 8 bases unmatched. This clone was seen only once. The antigen is undetermined. PCR employed 60 Vbeta and 13 Jbeta primers. The protocol was immunoSEQ multiplex PCR, while the TCRdb copy is restricted to in-frame clones and leaves out a portion. The sample lists 150,000 to 200,000 clones, about four fifths seen once, with about 4.3% in the top ten. The chain has TRBV6-6 and TRBJ1-6, with 8 bases matching TRBD1. This TCR was sampled from a man aged 25-45 years in good health and CMV-seronegative. The specimen sequenced was PBMCs. The CDR3 loop is CASRPRGPQSPLHF. In DNA, the CDR3 is TGTGCCAGCAGACCCAGGGGGCCACAATCACCCCTCCACTTT.